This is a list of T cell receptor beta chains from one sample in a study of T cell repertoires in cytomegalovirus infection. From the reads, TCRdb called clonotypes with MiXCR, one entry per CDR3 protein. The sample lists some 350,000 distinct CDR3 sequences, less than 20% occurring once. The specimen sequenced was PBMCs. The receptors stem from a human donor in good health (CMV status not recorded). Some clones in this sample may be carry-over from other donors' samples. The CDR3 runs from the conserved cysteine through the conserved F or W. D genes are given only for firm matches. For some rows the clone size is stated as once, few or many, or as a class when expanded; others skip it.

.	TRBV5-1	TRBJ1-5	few	TGCGCCAGCAGCTTGGAGGGGGTGGGTCAGCCCCAGCATTTT	CASSLEGVGQPQHF
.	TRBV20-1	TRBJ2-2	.	TGCAGTGCTAGGGCGAACACCGGGGAGCTGTTTTTT	CSARANTGELFF
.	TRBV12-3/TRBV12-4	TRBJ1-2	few	TGTGCCAGCAGCCCCGGGGGAGGAGCGAACTATGGCTACACCTTC	CASSPGGGANYGYTF
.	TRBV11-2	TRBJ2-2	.	TGTGCCAGCAGCTTGCTGGCGCGTTACACCGGGGAGCTGTTTTTT	CASSLLARYTGELFF
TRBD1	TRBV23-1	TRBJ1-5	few	TGCGCCAGCAGTCACCCGGACAGGACTAGCAATCAGCCCCAGCATTTT	CASSHPDRTSNQPQHF
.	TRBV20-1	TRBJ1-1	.	TGCAGTGCCGCCGGGACACCAGCGAACACTGAAGCTTTCTTT	CSAAGTPANTEAFF
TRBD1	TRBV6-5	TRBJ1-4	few	TGTGCCAGCAGACGGACAGGGTCCTTTGAAAAACTGTTTTTT	CASRRTGSFEKLFF
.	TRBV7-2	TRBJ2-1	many	TGTGCCAGCAGCTTAGATCTTACAGACAATGAGCAGTTCTTC	CASSLDLTDNEQFF
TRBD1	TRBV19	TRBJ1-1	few	TGTGCCAGTAGTCGGACAGGGGAAGGTTTCGCTGAAGCTTTCTTT	CASSRTGEGFAEAFF
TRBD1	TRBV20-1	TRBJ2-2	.	TGCAGTGCTAGAGACCGGGACAGGACTACCGGGGAGCTGTTTTTT	CSARDRDRTTGELFF
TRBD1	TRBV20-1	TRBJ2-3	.	TGCAGTGCCCCTACAGGGGCAGATACGCAGTATTTT	CSAPTGADTQYF
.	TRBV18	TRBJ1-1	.	TGTGCCAGCTCACCGATGCTAGGTCAGAGCACTGAAGCTTTCTTT	CASSPMLGQSTEAFF
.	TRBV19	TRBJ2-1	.	TGTGCCAGTAGTATAGGGGAGAATGAGCAGTTCTTC	CASSIGENEQFF
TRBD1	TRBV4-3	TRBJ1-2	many	TGCGCCAGCAGCCCCGGGGACAGACCAGACTATGGCTACACCTTC	CASSPGDRPDYGYTF
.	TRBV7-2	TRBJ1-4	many	TGTGCCAGCAGCCGGGACGGATATGAAAAACTGTTTTTT	CASSRDGYEKLFF
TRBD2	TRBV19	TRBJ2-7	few	TGTGCCAGTAGTATAGCCCGGGACTACGCCTACGAGCAGTACTTC	CASSIARDYAYEQYF